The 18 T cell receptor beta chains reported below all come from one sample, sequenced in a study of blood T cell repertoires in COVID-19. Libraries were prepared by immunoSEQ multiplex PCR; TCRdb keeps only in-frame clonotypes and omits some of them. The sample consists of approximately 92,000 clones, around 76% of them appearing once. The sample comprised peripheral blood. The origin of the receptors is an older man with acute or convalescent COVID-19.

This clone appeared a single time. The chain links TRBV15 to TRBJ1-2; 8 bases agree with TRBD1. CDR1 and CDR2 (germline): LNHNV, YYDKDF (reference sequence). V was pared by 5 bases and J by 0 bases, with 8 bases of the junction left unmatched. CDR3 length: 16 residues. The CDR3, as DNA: TGTGCCACCAGCCGAGGACAGGGTGGGACTAACTATGGCTACACCTTC. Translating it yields CATSRGQGGTNYGYTF.

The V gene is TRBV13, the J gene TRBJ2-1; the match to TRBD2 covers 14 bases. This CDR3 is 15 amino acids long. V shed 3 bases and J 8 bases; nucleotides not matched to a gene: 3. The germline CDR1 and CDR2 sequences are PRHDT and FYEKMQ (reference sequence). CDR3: CASSLGLAGVDEQFF. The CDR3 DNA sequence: TGTGCCAGCAGCTTGGGACTAGCGGGAGTGGATGAGCAGTTCTTC.

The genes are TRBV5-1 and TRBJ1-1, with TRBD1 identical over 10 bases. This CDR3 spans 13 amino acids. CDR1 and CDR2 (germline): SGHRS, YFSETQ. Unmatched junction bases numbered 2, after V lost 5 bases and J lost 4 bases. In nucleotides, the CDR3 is TGCGCCAGCAGGGGACAGGGGTTCACTGAAGCTTTCTTT. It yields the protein CASRGQGFTEAFF.

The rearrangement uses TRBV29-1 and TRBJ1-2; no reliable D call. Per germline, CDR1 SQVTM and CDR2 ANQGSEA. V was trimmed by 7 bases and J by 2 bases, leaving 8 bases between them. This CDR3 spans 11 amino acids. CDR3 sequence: CSATENYGYTF. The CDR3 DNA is TGCAGCGCCACAGAGAACTATGGCTACACCTTC.

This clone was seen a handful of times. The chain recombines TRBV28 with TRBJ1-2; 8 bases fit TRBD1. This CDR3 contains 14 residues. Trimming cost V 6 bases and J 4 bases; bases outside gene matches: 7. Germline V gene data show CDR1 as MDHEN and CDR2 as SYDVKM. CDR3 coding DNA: TGTGCCAGCAGCTATGACAGGGGAGGCTATGGCTACACCTTC. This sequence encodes CASSYDRGGYGYTF.

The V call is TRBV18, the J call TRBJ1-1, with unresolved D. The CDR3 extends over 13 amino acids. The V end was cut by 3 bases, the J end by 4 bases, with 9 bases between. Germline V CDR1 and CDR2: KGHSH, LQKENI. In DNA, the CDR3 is TGTGCCAGCTCACCCGCGGTGGGCACTGAAGCTTTCTTT. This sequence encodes CASSPAVGTEAFF.

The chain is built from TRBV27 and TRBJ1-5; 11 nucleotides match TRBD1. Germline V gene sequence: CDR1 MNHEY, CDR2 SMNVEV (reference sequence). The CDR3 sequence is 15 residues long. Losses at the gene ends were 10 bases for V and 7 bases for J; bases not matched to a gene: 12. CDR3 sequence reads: CATTKIWTGGQPQHF. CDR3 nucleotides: TGTGCCACCACTAAGATTTGGACAGGGGGCCAGCCCCAGCATTTT.

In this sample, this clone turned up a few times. As DNA, the CDR3 is TGTGCCAGCAGCCGGCCGGGACTATCCTACGAGCAGTACTTC. It specifies CASSRPGLSYEQYF. The chain is built from TRBV5-4 and TRBJ2-7; TRBD2 matches at 7 bases. Germline assignment: CDR1 SGHNT and CDR2 YYREEE (reference sequence). The CDR3 has 14 residues. Trimming removed 4 bases from V and 1 base from J; junction bases left unmatched: 5.

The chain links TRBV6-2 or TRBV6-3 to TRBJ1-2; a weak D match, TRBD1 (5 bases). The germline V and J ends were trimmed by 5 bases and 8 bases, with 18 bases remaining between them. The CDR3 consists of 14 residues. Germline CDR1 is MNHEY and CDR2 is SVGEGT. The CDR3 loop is CASSHRGGEVGYTF. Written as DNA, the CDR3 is TGTGCCAGCAGTCACCGCGGAGGGGAGGTCGGCTACACCTTC.

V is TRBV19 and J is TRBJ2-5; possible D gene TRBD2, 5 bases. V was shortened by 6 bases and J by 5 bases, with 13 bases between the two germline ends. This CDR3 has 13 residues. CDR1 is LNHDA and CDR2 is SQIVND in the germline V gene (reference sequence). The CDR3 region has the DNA TGTGCCAGTAGCGGGCCCCCGGGGGAGACCCAGTACTTC. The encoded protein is CASSGPPGETQYF.

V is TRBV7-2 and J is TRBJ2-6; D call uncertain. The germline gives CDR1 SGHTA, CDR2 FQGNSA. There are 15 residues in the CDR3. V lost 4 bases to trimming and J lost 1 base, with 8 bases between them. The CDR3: CASSSSGSGANVLTF. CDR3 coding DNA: TGTGCCAGCAGCTCTTCAGGTTCTGGGGCCAACGTCCTGACTTTC.

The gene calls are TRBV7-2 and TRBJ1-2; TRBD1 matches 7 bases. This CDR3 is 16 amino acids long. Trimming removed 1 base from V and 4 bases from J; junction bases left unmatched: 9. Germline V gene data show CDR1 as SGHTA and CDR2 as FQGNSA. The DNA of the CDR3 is TGTGCCAGCAGCTTAGTAGGAGGGGGCCAAGGCTATGGCTACACCTTC. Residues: CASSLVGGGQGYGYTF.

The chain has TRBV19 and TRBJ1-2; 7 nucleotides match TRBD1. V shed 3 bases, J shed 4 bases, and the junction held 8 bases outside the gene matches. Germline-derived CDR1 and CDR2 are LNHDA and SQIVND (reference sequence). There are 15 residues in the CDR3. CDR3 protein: CASSIDSAGGYGYTF. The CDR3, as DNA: TGTGCCAGTAGTATTGACAGCGCAGGGGGCTATGGCTACACCTTC.

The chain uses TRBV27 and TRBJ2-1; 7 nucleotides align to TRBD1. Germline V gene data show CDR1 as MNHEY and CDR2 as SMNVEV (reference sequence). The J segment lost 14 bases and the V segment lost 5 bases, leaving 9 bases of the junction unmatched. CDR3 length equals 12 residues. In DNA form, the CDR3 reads TGTGCCAGCAGTCTTAGGGGGCGCGAGGAGTTCTTC. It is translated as CASSLRGREEFF.

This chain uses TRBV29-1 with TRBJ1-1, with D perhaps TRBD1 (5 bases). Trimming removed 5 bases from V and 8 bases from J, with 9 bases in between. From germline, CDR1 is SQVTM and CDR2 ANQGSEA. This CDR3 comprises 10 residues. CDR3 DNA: TGCAGCGTTCAACGGGGGGAAGCTTTCTTT. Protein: CSVQRGEAFF. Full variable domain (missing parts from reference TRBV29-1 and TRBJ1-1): SAVISQKPSRDICQRGTSLTIQCQVDSQVTMMFWYRQQPGQSLTLIATANQGSEATYESGFVIDKFPISRPNLTFSTLTVSNMSPEDSSIYLCSVQRGEAFFGQGTRLTVV.

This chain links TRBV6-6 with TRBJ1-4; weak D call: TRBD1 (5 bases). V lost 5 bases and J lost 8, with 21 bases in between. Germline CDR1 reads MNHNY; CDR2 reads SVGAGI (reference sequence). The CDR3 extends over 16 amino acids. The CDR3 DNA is TGTGCCAGCAGTCCCCGAGGGGCGGGAATAGGGGAAAAACTGTTTTTT. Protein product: CASSPRGAGIGEKLFF.

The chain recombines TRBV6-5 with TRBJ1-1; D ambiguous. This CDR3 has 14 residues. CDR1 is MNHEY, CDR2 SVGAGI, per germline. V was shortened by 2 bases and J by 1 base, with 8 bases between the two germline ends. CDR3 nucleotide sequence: TGTGCCAGCAGTTACGAGGGTCCGAACACTGAAGCTTTCTTT. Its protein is CASSYEGPNTEAFF.

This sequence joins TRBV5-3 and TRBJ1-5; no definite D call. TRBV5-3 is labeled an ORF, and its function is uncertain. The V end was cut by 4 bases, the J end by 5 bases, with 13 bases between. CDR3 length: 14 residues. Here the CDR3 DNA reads TGTGCCAGAAGCCTCGGCAGGTCTTATCAGCCCCAGCATTTT. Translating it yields CARSLGRSYQPQHF.